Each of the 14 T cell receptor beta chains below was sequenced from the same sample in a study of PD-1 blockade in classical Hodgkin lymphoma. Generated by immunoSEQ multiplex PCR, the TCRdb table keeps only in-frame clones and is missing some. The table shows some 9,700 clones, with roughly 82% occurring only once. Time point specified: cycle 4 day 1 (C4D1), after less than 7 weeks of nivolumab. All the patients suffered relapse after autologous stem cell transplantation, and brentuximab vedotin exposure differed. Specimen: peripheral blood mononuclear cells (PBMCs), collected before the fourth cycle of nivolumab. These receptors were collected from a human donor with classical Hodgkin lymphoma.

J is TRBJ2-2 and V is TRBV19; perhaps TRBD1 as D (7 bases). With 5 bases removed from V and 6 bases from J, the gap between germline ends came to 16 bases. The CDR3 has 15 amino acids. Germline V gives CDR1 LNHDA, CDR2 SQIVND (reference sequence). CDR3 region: CASSRGRGVAGELFF. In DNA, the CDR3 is TGTGCCAGTAGTCGTGGCAGGGGGGTGGCCGGGGAGCTGTTTTTT.

Here the CDR3 DNA reads TGTGCCAGCAGCCGAACCCAGGGGAATTGGGCTGAAGCTTTCTTT. It encodes CASSRTQGNWAEAFF. The chain has TRBV7-9 and TRBJ1-1; TRBD1 might be the D (6 bases). This CDR3 contains 15 residues. Trimming stripped 5 bases from V and 6 bases from J, with 19 bases between. Germline V CDR1 and CDR2: SEHNR, FQNEAQ (reference sequence).

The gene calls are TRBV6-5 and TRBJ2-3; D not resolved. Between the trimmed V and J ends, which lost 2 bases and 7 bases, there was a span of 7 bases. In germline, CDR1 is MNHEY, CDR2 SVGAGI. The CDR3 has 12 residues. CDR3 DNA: TGTGCCAGCAGTTACACATGGCATACGCAGTATTTT. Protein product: CASSYTWHTQYF.

The CDR3 reads CASSLVGTGGYEQYF. CDR3 nucleotide sequence: TGCGCCAGCAGCTTGGTGGGGACAGGGGGCTACGAGCAGTACTTC. The chain couples TRBV5-1 to TRBJ2-7, with TRBD1 matching over 11 bases. The J segment lost 3 bases and the V segment lost 0 bases, leaving 2 bases of the junction unmatched. This CDR3 spans 15 amino acids. Germline lookup yields CDR1 SGHRS and CDR2 YFSETQ.

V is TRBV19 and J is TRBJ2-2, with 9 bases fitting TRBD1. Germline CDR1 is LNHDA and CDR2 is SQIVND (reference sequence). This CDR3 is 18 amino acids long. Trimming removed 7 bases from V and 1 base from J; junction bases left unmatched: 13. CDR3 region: CASKPAPGTGKNTGELFF. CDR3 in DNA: TGTGCCAGTAAGCCAGCGCCCGGGACAGGGAAGAACACCGGGGAGCTGTTTTTT.

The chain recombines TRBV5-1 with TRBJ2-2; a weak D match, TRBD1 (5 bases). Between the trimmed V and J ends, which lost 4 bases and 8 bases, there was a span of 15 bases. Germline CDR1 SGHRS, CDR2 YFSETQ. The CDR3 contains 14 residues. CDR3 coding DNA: TGCGCCAGCAGCCAGGGATTCTACCTAGGGGAGCTGTTTTTT. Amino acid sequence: CASSQGFYLGELFF.

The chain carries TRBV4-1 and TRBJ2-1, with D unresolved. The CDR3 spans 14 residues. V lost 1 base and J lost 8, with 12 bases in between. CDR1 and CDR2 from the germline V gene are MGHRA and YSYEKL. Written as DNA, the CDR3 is TGCGCCAGCAGCCAAGGTGGCGTTAGGGATGAGCAGTTCTTC. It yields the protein CASSQGGVRDEQFF.

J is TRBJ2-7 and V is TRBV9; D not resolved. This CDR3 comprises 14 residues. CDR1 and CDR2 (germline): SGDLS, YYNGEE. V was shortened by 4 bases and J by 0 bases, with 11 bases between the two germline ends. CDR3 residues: CASSQRRSSYEQYF. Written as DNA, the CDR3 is TGTGCCAGCAGCCAACGAAGGAGCTCCTACGAGCAGTACTTC. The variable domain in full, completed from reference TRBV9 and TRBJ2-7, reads DSGVTQTPKHLITATGQRVTLRCSPRSGDLSVYWYQQSLDQGLQFLIQYYNGEERAKGNILERFSAQQFPDLHSELNLSSLELGDSALYFCASSQRRSSYEQYFGPGTRLTVT.

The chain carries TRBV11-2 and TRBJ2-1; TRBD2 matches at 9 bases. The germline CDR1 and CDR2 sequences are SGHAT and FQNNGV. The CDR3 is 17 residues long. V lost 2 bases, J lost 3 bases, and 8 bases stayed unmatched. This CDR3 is CASSLNGGGRVYNEQFF. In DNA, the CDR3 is TGTGCCAGCAGCTTAAATGGGGGCGGGAGGGTCTACAATGAGCAGTTCTTC.

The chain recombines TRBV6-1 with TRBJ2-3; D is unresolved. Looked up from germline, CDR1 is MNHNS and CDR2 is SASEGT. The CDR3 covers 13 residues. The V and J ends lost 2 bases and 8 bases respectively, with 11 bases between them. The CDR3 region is CASSENRVGTQYF. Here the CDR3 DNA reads TGTGCCAGCAGTGAAAACCGGGTCGGTACGCAGTATTTT.

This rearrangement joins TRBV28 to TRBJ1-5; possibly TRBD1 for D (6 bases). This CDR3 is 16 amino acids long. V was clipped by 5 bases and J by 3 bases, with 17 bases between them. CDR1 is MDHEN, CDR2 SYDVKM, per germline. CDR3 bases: TGTGCCAGCAGTCCATCTGGGGGGCAGTTCAATCAGCCCCAGCATTTT. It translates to CASSPSGGQFNQPQHF. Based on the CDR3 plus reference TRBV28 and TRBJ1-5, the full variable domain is DVKVTQSSRYLVKRTGEKVFLECVQDMDHENMFWYRQDPGLGLRLIYFSYDVKMKEKGDIPEGYSVSREKKERFSLILESASTNQTSMYLCASSPSGGQFNQPQHFGDGTRLSIL.

CDR3 sequence reads: CASSWGGTSPEQYF. CDR3 bases: TGTGCCAGCAGTTGGGGGGGGACAAGCCCTGAGCAGTACTTC. The chain joins TRBV6-6 to TRBJ2-7; D possibly corresponds to TRBD2 (7 bases). Looked up from germline, CDR1 is MNHNY and CDR2 is SVGAGI (reference sequence). The ends were cut back, 4 bases at V and 7 bases at J, with 17 bases in the middle. This CDR3 is built from 14 residues.

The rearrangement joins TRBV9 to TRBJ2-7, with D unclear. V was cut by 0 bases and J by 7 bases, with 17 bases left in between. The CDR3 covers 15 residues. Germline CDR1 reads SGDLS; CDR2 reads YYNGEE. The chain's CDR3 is CASSVAPLPGEEQYF. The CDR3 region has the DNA TGTGCCAGCAGCGTAGCTCCGCTGCCGGGTGAGGAGCAGTACTTC.

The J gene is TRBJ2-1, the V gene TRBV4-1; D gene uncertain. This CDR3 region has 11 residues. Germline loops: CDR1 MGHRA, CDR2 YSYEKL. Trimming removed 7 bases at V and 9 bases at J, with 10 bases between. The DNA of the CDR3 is TGCGCCAGCACATCTCTCGGTGAGCAGTTCTTC. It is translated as CASTSLGEQFF.